A single sample is the source of the 18 T cell receptor beta chains below, sequenced in a study of OX40 agonist ivuxolimab in advanced cancers. Repertoires were generated with immunoSEQ multiplex PCR, while TCRdb's copy carries only in-frame clones and drops some. The table includes 45,000 to 65,000 clones, nearly 80% detected once. Specimen: CD4+ or CD8+ T cells sorted from blood, collected in a trial of the OX40 agonist ivuxolimab. These receptors were collected from an adult with an advanced solid tumor such as melanoma, head and neck, liver or kidney cancer.

The rearrangement uses TRBV19 and TRBJ1-5; D perhaps matches TRBD1 (6 bases). Trimming removed 1 base from V and 3 bases from J, with 16 bases in between. CDR3 length: 17 amino acids. CDR1 and CDR2 from the germline V gene are LNHDA and SQIVND (reference sequence). The CDR3 DNA is TGTGCCAGTAGTATAGGGCCGCGGGGGGCGGACAATCAGCCCCAGCATTTT. Translation gives CASSIGPRGADNQPQHF.

This chain joins TRBV11-2 and TRBJ1-5; D not resolved. V lost 1 base and J 1 base, leaving 5 bases between the germline ends. Germline values: CDR1 SGHAT, CDR2 FQNNGV. The CDR3 has 14 residues. The CDR3 DNA is TGTGCCAGCAGCTTAGGTCGGAGCAATCAGCCCCAGCATTTT. Translating gives CASSLGRSNQPQHF.

The chain employs TRBV11-2 and TRBJ2-3, with TRBD2 matching 8 bases. Germline V gene data show CDR1 as SGHAT and CDR2 as FQNNGV. V was pared by 4 bases and J by 2 bases, with 11 bases of the junction left unmatched. This CDR3 has 17 amino acids. The CDR3 loop reads CASSSERLAKITDTQYF. The CDR3, as DNA: TGTGCCAGCAGCTCGGAGCGACTAGCGAAGATCACAGATACGCAGTATTTT.

This clone has just one count. The chain employs TRBV2 and TRBJ2-2; TRBD2 aligns across 9 bases. Germline V gene sequence: CDR1 SNHLY, CDR2 FYNNEI. V lost 4 bases and J lost 3; bases outside the gene matches: 12. The CDR3 covers 18 residues. The CDR3 loop is CASSVKGGAGGYTGELFF. The CDR3 DNA is TGTGCCAGCAGTGTTAAAGGGGGAGCGGGGGGTTACACCGGGGAGCTGTTTTTT.

The chain links TRBV9 to TRBJ2-2; D gene uncertain. In germline, CDR1 is SGDLS, CDR2 YYNGEE. The germline V and J ends were trimmed by 4 bases and 0 bases, with 16 bases remaining between them. The CDR3 loop spans 17 amino acids. The chain's CDR3 is CASSNRGAITNTGELFF. Written as DNA, the CDR3 is TGTGCCAGCAGCAATCGCGGAGCCATAACGAACACCGGGGAGCTGTTTTTT. Looking up the rest from reference TRBV9 and TRBJ2-2 gives the full variable domain: DSGVTQTPKHLITATGQRVTLRCSPRSGDLSVYWYQQSLDQGLQFLIQYYNGEERAKGNILERFSAQQFPDLHSELNLSSLELGDSALYFCASSNRGAITNTGELFFGEGSRLTVL.

This chain links TRBV28 with TRBJ2-1; 13 bases fit TRBD2. Unmatched junction bases numbered 13, after V lost 3 bases and J lost 5 bases. This CDR3 comprises 19 residues. CDR1 is MDHEN and CDR2 is SYDVKM in the germline V gene. CDR3 sequence (DNA): TGTGCCAGCAGTTTGGTGAGGCGGACTAGCGGGAGTCGGGACAATGAGCAGTTCTTC. Translation: CASSLVRRTSGSRDNEQFF.

The chain joins TRBV9 to TRBJ1-2; D is perhaps TRBD1 (6 bases). The CDR3 is 15 residues long. Germline-derived CDR1 and CDR2 are SGDLS and YYNGEE. V dropped 3 bases and J dropped 5 bases, with 17 bases sitting between them. The CDR3 nucleotides are TGTGCCAGCAGCGCGAGGGGGGCGCCCGGATATGGCTACACCTTC. Amino acids: CASSARGAPGYGYTF. Drawing the rest from reference TRBV9 and TRBJ1-2, the complete variable domain is DSGVTQTPKHLITATGQRVTLRCSPRSGDLSVYWYQQSLDQGLQFLIQYYNGEERAKGNILERFSAQQFPDLHSELNLSSLELGDSALYFCASSARGAPGYGYTFGSGTRLTVV.

This sequence joins TRBV29-1 and TRBJ1-1, with D perhaps matching TRBD1 (6 bases). The CDR3 sequence is 11 residues long. V was clipped by 6 bases and J by 7 bases, with 12 bases between them. CDR1 is SQVTM, CDR2 ANQGSEA, per germline. The CDR3 loop is CSVGRGGEAFF. The CDR3 coding sequence is TGCAGCGTGGGAAGGGGGGGTGAAGCTTTCTTT.

This chain links TRBV27 with TRBJ2-7; TRBD1 agrees at 9 bases. Germline CDR1 reads MNHEY; CDR2 reads SMNVEV (reference sequence). V lost 5 bases, J lost 0 bases, and 8 bases stayed unmatched. The CDR3 totals 16 residues. CDR3 residues: CASSPTYRGPSYEQYF. CDR3 bases: TGTGCCAGCAGTCCGACCTACAGGGGGCCCTCCTACGAGCAGTACTTC.

The rearrangement uses TRBV27 and TRBJ1-6, with D tentatively TRBD1 (5 bases). The V gene lost 6 bases and the J gene lost 9 bases, with 18 bases spanning the gap. The germline CDR1 and CDR2 sequences are MNHEY and SMNVEV (reference sequence). The CDR3 contains 15 residues. The CDR3 nucleotides read TGTGCCAGCAGCCAACGAGGGGTGACGGGTTCACCCCTCCACTTT. Protein product: CASSQRGVTGSPLHF.

This chain uses TRBV18 with TRBJ1-1, with 7 bases lining up with TRBD1. The CDR3 length is 14 residues. CDR1 is KGHSH and CDR2 is LQKENI in the germline V gene. Trimming at V came to 4 bases and at J to 2 bases, leaving 4 bases not matched to a gene. This CDR3 is CASSLGTANTEAFF. CDR3 bases: TGTGCCAGCTCACTAGGGACAGCTAACACTGAAGCTTTCTTT. Complete variable domain (other parts from reference TRBV18 and TRBJ1-1): NAGVMQNPRHLVRRRGQEARLRCSPMKGHSHVYWYRQLPEEGLKFMVYLQKENIIDESGMPKERFSAEFPKEGPSILRIQQVVRGDSAAYFCASSLGTANTEAFFGQGTRLTVV.

The J gene is TRBJ1-2, the V gene TRBV18; 9 positions agree with TRBD1. The J segment lost 3 bases and the V segment lost 5 bases, leaving 4 bases of the junction unmatched. This CDR3 is built from 14 residues. Germline CDR1 is KGHSH and CDR2 is LQKENI. Written as DNA, the CDR3 is TGTGCCAGCTCAGGGGACAGGGTGGACTATGGCTACACCTTC. Its protein is CASSGDRVDYGYTF.

The count of this clone is one. A much more abundant neighbour one base away suggests this may be a read error. Other DNA variants within this sample encode the same CDR3. V gene TRBV18 combines with J gene TRBJ2-7, with a tentative D call TRBD2 (6 bases). The CDR3 runs to 14 residues. The germline V gene has CDR1 KGHSH and CDR2 LQKENI. The ends were cut back, 3 bases at V and 2 bases at J, with 11 bases in the middle. The CDR3 bases are TGTGCCAGCTCACCGGGACTCCTAACCTACGAGCAGTACTTC. Translated, it gives CASSPGLLTYEQYF.

This rearrangement joins TRBV7-2 to TRBJ1-4; D is possibly TRBD1 (5 bases). The V gene lost 5 bases and the J gene lost 8 bases, with 15 bases spanning the gap. CDR1 SGHTA and CDR2 FQGNSA come from the germline V gene. The CDR3 runs to 14 residues. CDR3 region: CASSPQAYREKLFF. The CDR3 nucleotides read TGTGCCAGCAGCCCACAGGCCTACAGGGAAAAACTGTTTTTT.

This clone was seen only once. This chain connects TRBV9 to TRBJ2-3; TRBD1 is a possible D gene (6 bases). The CDR3 runs 14 residues. Between the trimmed V and J ends, which lost 2 bases and 4 bases, there was a span of 11 bases. Per the germline V gene, CDR1 is SGDLS and CDR2 is YYNGEE. CDR3 protein: CASSVNRAADTQYF. CDR3 DNA sequence: TGTGCCAGCAGCGTTAACAGGGCCGCAGATACGCAGTATTTT.

Only one count was recorded for this clone. This chain links TRBV5-4 with TRBJ1-6; D gene ambiguous. This CDR3 contains 15 residues. The germline V gene has CDR1 SGHNT and CDR2 YYREEE (reference sequence). V lost 1 base and J lost 7, with 12 bases in between. CDR3 in amino acids: CASSLYAGGNSPLHF. The CDR3 DNA is TGTGCCAGCAGCTTGTATGCAGGCGGGAATTCACCCCTCCACTTT. Full variable domain (rest looked up from reference TRBV5-4 and TRBJ1-6): ETGVTQSPTHLIKTRGQQVTLRCSSQSGHNTVSWYQQALGQGPQFIFQYYREEENGRGNFPPRFSGLQFPNYSSELNVNALELDDSALYLCASSLYAGGNSPLHFGNGTRLTVT.

This chain uses TRBV6-5 with TRBJ1-2; unclear D gene. The V gene lost 5 bases and the J gene lost 0 bases, with 13 bases spanning the gap. The CDR3 length is 15 residues. Germline CDR1 reads MNHEY; CDR2 reads SVGAGI. The CDR3 sequence: CASSQEAPPNYGYTF. The CDR3 bases are TGTGCCAGCAGTCAGGAGGCCCCACCTAACTATGGCTACACCTTC.

The rearrangement joins TRBV4-1 to TRBJ2-6, with TRBD1 matching over 8 bases. Trimming took 0 bases from V and 2 from J; bases not matched to a gene: 9. CDR1 is MGHRA and CDR2 is YSYEKL in the germline V gene. CDR3 size: 19 residues. The chain's CDR3 is CASSQDSDRVGPGANVLTF. The CDR3 DNA is TGCGCCAGCAGCCAAGATTCGGACAGGGTGGGGCCTGGGGCCAACGTCCTGACTTTC.